This T cell receptor beta chain was captured in a study of cytomegalovirus exposure and HLA in healthy donors. Study background: The approximately 120 validation repertoires, a later analysis reported, used the same platform as the approximately 670 repertoires from the first cohort.

Study-wide results and caveats: There were 164 TCR beta chains listed as cytomegalovirus-associated.

Of note for this clone: Its antigen remains unidentified.

The assay was immunoSEQ multiplex PCR, and TCRdb's table has in-frame clones only and misses some. The data contain some 80,000 clones, about 95% of them singletons. The germline V gene has CDR1 MDHEN and CDR2 SYDVKM. The CDR3 is 14 residues long. The V end was cut by 5 bases, the J end by 0 bases, with 5 bases between. Sample: PBMCs. J is TRBJ2-6 and V is TRBV28; D gene uncertain. The receptor was isolated from a young woman in good health and CMV-seronegative. CDR3 in amino acids: CASSPHSGANVLTF. CDR3 coding DNA: TGTGCCAGCAGTCCCCACTCTGGGGCCAACGTCCTGACTTTC.